This entry concerns a single T cell receptor beta chain. This clonotype was seen repeatedly, ten times or more. The target of this receptor is not known. Base-call qualities are not available, and no considerably larger clone is one nucleotide away. The sample originates from a study of breast tumors, draining lymph nodes, adjacent tissues (dated by TCRdb to the mid-2010s). General notes on the study: The study compared TCR beta repertoires across tumor, adjacent nontumor tissue and axillary lymph nodes from breast cancer patients. The study was designed to assess the relationships and possible T-cell exchange between tumor, surrounding tissue and draining lymph node repertoires in human breast cancer. The investigation overall reported the following: The similarity between tumor and nontumor tissue repertoires was significantly greater in luminal-like breast cancer than in basal-like breast cancer. T-cell repertoire diversity in tumors was found to be lower than in lymph nodes but higher than in nontumor tissue, and preferential V and J gene usage was observed. The data were considered consistent with the idea that most tumor T cells come from the lymph node and then expand in tumor tissue. The conclusion that tumor T cells originate in lymph nodes was framed as consistent with a hypothesis rather than directly demonstrated.

The CDR3 numbers 15 residues from cysteine through phenylalanine. Of the read, only the CDR3 DNA is kept; its 45 bases are in frame from base 1. Taken from the germline V gene (reference sequence), the CDR1 and CDR2 loops are DFQATT and SNEGSKA. The germline ends are 19 bases apart after V is trimmed by 0 bases and J by 11 bases. Sequenced using an Illumina HiSeq 2000. Multiplex PCR amplification was used to build the TCR beta chain libraries. The amplified TCR beta chain products were analyzed by high-throughput sequencing. Through fastp at Q25 and MiXCR, TCRdb rebuilt clones from the public reads, retaining in-frame beta chains. Each CDR3 protein gets just one entry, which takes the most common genes and DNA from the rows behind it. For this sample there are 30,000 to 40,000 distinct CDR3 sequences; about 36% appear just once. Roughly a tenth of the sample lies in the top ten.

The receptor was isolated from a female donor with breast cancer. Some clones in this sample may be carry-over from other donors' samples. Input material: breast tumor tissue. The rearrangement joined TRBV20-1 to TRBJ1-4, with the D gene call left open. The CDR3 has the sequence CSARDQESVAGKLFF. The DNA reads TGCAGTGCTAGAGATCAAGAGTCGGTTGCTGGTAAACTGTTTTTT.